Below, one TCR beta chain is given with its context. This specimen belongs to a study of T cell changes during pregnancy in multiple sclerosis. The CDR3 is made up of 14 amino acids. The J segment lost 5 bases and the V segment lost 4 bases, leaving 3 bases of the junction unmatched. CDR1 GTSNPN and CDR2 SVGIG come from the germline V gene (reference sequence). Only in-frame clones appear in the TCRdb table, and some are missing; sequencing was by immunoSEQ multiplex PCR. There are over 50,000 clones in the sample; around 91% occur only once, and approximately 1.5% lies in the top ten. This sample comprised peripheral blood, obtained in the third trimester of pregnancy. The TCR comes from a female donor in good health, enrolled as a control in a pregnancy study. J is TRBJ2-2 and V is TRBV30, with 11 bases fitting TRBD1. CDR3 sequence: CAWKGTGGTGELFF. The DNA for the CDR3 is TGTGCCTGGAAAGGGACAGGGGGGACCGGGGAGCTGTTTTTT. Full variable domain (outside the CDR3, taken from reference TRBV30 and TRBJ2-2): SQTIHQWPATLVQPVGSPLSLECTVEGTSNPNLYWYRQAAGRGLQLLFYSVGIGQISSEVPQNLSASRPQDRQFILSSKKLLLSDSGFYLCAWKGTGGTGELFFGEGSRLTVL.